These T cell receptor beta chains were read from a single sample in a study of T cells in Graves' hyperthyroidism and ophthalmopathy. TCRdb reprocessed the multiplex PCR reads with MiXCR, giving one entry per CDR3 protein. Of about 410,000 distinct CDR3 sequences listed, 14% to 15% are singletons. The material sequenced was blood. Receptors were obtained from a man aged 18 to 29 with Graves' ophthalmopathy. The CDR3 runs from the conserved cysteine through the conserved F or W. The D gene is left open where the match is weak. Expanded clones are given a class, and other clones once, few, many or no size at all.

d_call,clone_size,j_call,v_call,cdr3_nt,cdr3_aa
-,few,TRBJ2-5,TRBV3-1,TGTGCCAGCAGCCACTTAGGGCCCAGGGAGACCCAGTACTTC,CASSHLGPRETQYF
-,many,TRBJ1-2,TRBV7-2,TGTGCCAGCAGCTTAGGGACAAACTATGGCTACACCTTC,CASSLGTNYGYTF
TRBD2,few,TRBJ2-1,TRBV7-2,TGTGCCAGCAGCCCAGCATCACTAGCGATTGGGGAGTTCTTC,CASSPASLAIGEFF
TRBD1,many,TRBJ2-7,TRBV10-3,TGTGCCATCAGTGAGACAGGGGCCCCAAACTACGAGCAGTACTTC,CAISETGAPNYEQYF
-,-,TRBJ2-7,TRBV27,TGTGCCAGCAGTTTATCCTTACAGGTTTACGAGCAGTACTTC,CASSLSLQVYEQYF
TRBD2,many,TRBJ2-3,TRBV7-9,TGTGCCAGCAGCTTGCGGCCGGGACTAGCGATCGCTAGCACAGATACGCAGTATTTT,CASSLRPGLAIASTDTQYF
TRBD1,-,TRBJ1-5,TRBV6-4,TGTGCCAGCAGTGACTCAGGGGACAGGGGGCCCCAAAGCAATCAGCCCCAGCATTTT,CASSDSGDRGPQSNQPQHF
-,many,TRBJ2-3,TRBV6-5,TGTGCCAGCAGTTACTCGTCTCTAGCCTATGGAGATACGCAGTATTTT,CASSYSSLAYGDTQYF
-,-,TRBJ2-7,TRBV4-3,TGCGCCAGCAGCCAAGGGGGGGACAGTCCCTACGAGCAGTACTTC,CASSQGGDSPYEQYF
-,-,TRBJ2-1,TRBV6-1,TGTGCCAGCAGTGTCTTTAACGGGAGATCCTACAATGAGCAGTTCTTC,CASSVFNGRSYNEQFF
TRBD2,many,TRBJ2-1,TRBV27,TGTGCCAGCAGAACGACTAGCGGGAGATATGAGCAGTTCTTC,CASRTTSGRYEQFF
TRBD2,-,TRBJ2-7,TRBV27,TGTGCCAGCAGTAATAGCGGGTCCACTAACGAGCAGTACTTC,CASSNSGSTNEQYF
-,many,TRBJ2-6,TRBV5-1,TGCGCCAGCAGCTTGGTCGTTTCTGGGGCCAACGTCCTGACTTTC,CASSLVVSGANVLTF
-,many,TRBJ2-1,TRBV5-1,TGCGCCAGCAGCAGACCCCAGGGGCATGAGCAGTTCTTC,CASSRPQGHEQFF
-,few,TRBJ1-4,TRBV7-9,TGTGCCAGCAGCTTAGCGGCACTGGGTGAAAAACTGTTTTTT,CASSLAALGEKLFF
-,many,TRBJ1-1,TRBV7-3,TGTGCCAGCAGAACCGGGCCTCAAAACACTGAAGCTTTCTTT,CASRTGPQNTEAFF
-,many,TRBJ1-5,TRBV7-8,TGTGCCAGCAGTCAAGGACGGACTAATAGCAATCAGCCCCAGCATTTT,CASSQGRTNSNQPQHF
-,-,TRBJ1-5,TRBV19,TGTGCCAGTAGAAGTGGGGGCGCAGGGCAGCCCCAGCATTTT,CASRSGGAGQPQHF
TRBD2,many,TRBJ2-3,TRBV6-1,TGTGCCAGCAGTGATCTAGCGGGAGGGCAAGATACGCAGTATTTT,CASSDLAGGQDTQYF
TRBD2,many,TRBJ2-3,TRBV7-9,TGTGCCAGCAGCTCCCTCCTAGCGGGAGTCTCGACGGTCACAGATACGCAGTATTTT,CASSSLLAGVSTVTDTQYF
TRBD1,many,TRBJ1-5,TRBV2,TGTGCCAGCGGCGGACAGGGTGGGGATCAGCCCCAGCATTTT,CASGGQGGDQPQHF
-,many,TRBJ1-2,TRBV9,TGTGCCAGCAGACCGGGGGGGGCCAGCGTCTATGGCTACACCTTC,CASRPGGASVYGYTF
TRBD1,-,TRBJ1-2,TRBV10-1,TGCGCCAGCAGTAAAAGGAAAAAGGACAGGGCACACTACTATGGCTACACCTTC,CASSKRKKDRAHYYGYTF
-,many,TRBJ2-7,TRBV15,TGTGCCACCAGCAGAGATGGGTCCATATGGAGGGAGCAGTACTTC,CATSRDGSIWREQYF
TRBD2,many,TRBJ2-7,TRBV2,TGTGCCAGCAGTTTAATGACTAGCGGGGGGGCGCAGCAGTACTTC,CASSLMTSGGAQQYF
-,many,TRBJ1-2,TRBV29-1,TGCAGCGTTTTCGGCGAGGGGGGCTATGGCTACACCTTC,CSVFGEGGYGYTF
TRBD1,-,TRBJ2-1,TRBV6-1,TGTGCCAGCAGTGAAGGAACAGGGGGCTGGGACAATGAGCAGTTCTTC,CASSEGTGGWDNEQFF
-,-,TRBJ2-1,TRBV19,TGTGCCAGTAGTGTTAGGTGGGGATACTCCTACAATGAGCAGTTCTTC,CASSVRWGYSYNEQFF
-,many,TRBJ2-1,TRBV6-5,TGTGCCAGCAGTTACCAGACGTACAGCTCCTACAATGAGCAGTTCTTC,CASSYQTYSSYNEQFF
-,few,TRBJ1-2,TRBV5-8,TGTGCCAGCAGTTATTGGACAATTGGCTACACCTTC,CASSYWTIGYTF
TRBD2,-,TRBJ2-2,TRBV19,TGTGCCAGTAGCTCCCCGGGACTAACCACCGGGGAGCTGTTTTTT,CASSSPGLTTGELFF
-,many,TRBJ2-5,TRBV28,TGTGCCAGTACGGATTCCCACTTAGCGGTCCAAGAGACCCAGTACTTC,CASTDSHLAVQETQYF
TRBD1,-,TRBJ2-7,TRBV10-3,TGTGCCATCAGGGGACAGGCGAGCTCCTACGAGCAGTACTTC,CAIRGQASSYEQYF
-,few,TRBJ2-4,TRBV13,TGTGCCAGCAGCTTAGGTAGAGCCAAAAACATTCAGTACTTC,CASSLGRAKNIQYF
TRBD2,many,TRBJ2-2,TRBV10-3,TGTGCCATCAGTGGACTAGCGGGAGGTTCTAACACCGGGGAGCTGTTTTTT,CAISGLAGGSNTGELFF
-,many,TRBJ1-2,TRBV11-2,TGTGCCAGCAGTCCTGGAGGGACGCCTAACTATGGCTACACCTTC,CASSPGGTPNYGYTF
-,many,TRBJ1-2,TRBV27,TGTGCCAGCAGGGGTTTTCAGGCCGTAGGCTACACCTTC,CASRGFQAVGYTF
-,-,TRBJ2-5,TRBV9,TGTGCCAGCAGCGTTACAGCAAGTAAGACCCAGTACTTC,CASSVTASKTQYF
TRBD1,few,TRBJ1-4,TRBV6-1,TGTGCCAGCAAAAAGGGACAGGAAAATGAAAAACTGTTTTTT,CASKKGQENEKLFF
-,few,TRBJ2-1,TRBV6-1,TGTGCCAGCAGTGAATCTTTCGGGAATGAGCAGTTCTTC,CASSESFGNEQFF
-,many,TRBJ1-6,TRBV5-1,TGCGCCAGCAGCTTTTCGGGGGGCGAGAATTCACCCCTCCACTTT,CASSFSGGENSPLHF
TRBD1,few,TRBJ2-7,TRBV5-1,TGCGCCAGCAGAAGAGAGACAGGGAGTAGCTACGAGCAGTACTTC,CASRRETGSSYEQYF
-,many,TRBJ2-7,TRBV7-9,TGTGCCAGCAGCTTAGCGGGACTCCGAGGGGAGCAGTACTTC,CASSLAGLRGEQYF